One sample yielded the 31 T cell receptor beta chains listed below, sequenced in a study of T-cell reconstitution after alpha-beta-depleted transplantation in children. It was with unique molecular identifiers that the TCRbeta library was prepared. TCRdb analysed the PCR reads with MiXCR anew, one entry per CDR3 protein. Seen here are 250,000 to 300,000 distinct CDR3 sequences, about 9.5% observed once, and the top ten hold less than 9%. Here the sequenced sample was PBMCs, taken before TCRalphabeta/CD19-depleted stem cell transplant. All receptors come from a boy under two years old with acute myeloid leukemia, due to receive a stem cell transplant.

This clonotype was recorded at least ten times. The CDR3 region has the DNA TGTGCCAGCGAGGGGCCGCGAGATACGCAGTATTTT. Translating it yields CASEGPRDTQYF. V gene TRBV12-3 or TRBV12-4 combines with J gene TRBJ2-3; perhaps D is TRBD1 or TRBD2 (5 bases each). There are 12 residues in the CDR3. V lost 8 bases, J lost 5 bases, and 11 bases lay in between.

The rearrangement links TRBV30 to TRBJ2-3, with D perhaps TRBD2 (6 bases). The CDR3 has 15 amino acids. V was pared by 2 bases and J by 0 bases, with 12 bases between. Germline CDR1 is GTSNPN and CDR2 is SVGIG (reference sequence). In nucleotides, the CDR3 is TGTGCCTGGAGTCCGGGCGGGATCAGCACAGATACGCAGTATTTT. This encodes CAWSPGGISTDTQYF.

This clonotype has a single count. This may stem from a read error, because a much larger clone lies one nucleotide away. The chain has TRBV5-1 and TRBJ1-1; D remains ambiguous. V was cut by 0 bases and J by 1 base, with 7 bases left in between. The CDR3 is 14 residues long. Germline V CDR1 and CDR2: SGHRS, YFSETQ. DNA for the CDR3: TGCGCCAGCAGCTTGGAAGCTTCGAACACTGAAGCTTTCTTT. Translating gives CASSLEASNTEAFF.

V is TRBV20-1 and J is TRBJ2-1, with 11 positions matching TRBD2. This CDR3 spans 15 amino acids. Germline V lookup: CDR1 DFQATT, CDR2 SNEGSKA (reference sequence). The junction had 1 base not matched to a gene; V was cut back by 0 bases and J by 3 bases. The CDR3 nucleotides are TGCAGTGCTAGAGACCTAGCGGGAGGCTACAATGAGCAGTTCTTC. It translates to CSARDLAGGYNEQFF.

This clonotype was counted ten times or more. The chain's CDR3 is CASSRDRGPEKLFF. In nucleotides, the CDR3 is TGTGCCAGCAGCCGGGACAGGGGGCCGGAAAAACTGTTTTTT. The chain links TRBV11-2 to TRBJ1-4; 12 bases fit TRBD1. Germline CDR1 and CDR2: SGHAT and FQNNGV. CDR3 length: 14 residues. J was trimmed by 8 bases and V by 5 bases; bases with no gene match: 3. The full variable domain, its missing parts supplied by reference TRBV11-2 and TRBJ1-4, is EAGVAQSPRYKIIEKRQSVAFWCNPISGHATLYWYQQILGQGPKLLIQFQNNGVVDDSQLPKDRFSAERLKGVDSTLKIQPAKLEDSAVYLCASSRDRGPEKLFFGSGTQLSVL.

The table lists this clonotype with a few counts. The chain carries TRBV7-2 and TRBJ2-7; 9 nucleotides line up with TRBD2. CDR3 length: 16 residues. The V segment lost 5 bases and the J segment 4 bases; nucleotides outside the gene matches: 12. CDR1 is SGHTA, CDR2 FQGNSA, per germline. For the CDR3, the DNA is TGTGCCAGCAGCGAACAAGCCCTAGCGGGGTTTTACGAGCAGTACTTC. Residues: CASSEQALAGFYEQYF.

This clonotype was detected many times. In nucleotides, the CDR3 is TGCAGTGCTAGAAGGACTAGCGGGGGGCCATACAATGAGCAGTTCTTC. Translated, it gives CSARRTSGGPYNEQFF. This chain uses TRBV20-1 with TRBJ2-1; 14 positions agree with TRBD2. This CDR3 has 16 residues. Germline loops: CDR1 DFQATT, CDR2 SNEGSKA (reference sequence). V dropped 2 bases and J dropped 4; count of bases not matched to a gene: 4.

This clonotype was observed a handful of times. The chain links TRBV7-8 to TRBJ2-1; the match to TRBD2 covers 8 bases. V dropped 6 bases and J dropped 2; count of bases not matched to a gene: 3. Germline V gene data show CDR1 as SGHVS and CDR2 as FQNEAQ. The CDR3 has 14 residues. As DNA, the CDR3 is TGTGCCAGCAGGCTAGCGGGCCCCTACAATGAGCAGTTCTTC. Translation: CASRLAGPYNEQFF.

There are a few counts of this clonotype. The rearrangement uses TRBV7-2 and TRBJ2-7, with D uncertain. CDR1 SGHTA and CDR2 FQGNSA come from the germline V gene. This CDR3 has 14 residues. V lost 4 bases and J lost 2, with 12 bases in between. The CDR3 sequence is CASSWGTRAYEQYF. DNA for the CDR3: TGTGCCAGCAGCTGGGGAACTCGGGCCTACGAGCAGTACTTC.

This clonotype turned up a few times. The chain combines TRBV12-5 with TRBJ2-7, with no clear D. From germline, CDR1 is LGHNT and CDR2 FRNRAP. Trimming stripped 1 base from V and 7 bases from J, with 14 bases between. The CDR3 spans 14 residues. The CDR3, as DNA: TGTGCTAGTGGTTTGGAGCTAGAAGCTAGAGAGCAGTACTTC. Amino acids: CASGLELEAREQYF.

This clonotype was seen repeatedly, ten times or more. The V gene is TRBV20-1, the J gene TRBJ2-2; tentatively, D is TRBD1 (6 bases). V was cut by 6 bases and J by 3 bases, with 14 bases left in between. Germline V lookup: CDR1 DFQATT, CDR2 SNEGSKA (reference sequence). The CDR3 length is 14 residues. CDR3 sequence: CSADARGHTGELFF. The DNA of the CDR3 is TGCAGTGCGGATGCCAGGGGTCACACCGGGGAGCTGTTTTTT.

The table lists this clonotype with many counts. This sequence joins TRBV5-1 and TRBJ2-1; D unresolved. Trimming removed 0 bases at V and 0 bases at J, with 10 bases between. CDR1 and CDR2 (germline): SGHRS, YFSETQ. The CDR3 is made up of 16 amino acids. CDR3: CASSLAGHPSYNEQFF. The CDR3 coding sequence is TGCGCCAGCAGCTTGGCTGGGCACCCCTCCTACAATGAGCAGTTCTTC. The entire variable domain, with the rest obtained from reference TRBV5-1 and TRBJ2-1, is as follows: KAGVTQTPRYLIKTRGQQVTLSCSPISGHRSVSWYQQTPGQGLQFLFEYFSETQRNKGNFPGRFSGRQFSNSRSEMNVSTLELGDSALYLCASSLAGHPSYNEQFFGPGTRLTVL.

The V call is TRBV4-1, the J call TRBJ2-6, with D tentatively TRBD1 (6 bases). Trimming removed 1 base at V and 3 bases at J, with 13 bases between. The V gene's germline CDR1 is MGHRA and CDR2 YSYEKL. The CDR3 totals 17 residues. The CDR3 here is CASSQGQAGGGANVLTF. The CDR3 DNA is TGCGCCAGCAGCCAAGGACAGGCCGGAGGTGGGGCCAACGTCCTGACTTTC.

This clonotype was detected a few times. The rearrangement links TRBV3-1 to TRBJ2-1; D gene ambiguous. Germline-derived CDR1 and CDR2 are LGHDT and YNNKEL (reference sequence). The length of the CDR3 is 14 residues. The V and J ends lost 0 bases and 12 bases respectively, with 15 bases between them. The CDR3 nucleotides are TGTGCCAGCAGCCAAGAAACCGCAAGGAAGAGGCAGTTCTTC. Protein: CASSQETARKRQFF.

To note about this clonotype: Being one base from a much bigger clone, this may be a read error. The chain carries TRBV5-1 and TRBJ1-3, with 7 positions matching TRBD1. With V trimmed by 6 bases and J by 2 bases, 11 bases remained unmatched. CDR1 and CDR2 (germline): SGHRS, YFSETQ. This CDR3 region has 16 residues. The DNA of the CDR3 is TGCGCCAGCATCCCGGGACAGAGAACGCCTGGAAACACCATATATTTT. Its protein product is CASIPGQRTPGNTIYF. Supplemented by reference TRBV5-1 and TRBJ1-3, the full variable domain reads KAGVTQTPRYLIKTRGQQVTLSCSPISGHRSVSWYQQTPGQGLQFLFEYFSETQRNKGNFPGRFSGRQFSNSRSEMNVSTLELGDSALYLCASIPGQRTPGNTIYFGEGSWLTVV.

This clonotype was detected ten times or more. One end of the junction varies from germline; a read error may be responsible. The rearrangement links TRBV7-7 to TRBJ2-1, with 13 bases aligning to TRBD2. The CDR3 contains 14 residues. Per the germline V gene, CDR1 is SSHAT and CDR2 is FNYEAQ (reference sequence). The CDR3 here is CASNPGLAGPEQFF. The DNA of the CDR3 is TGTGCTAGCAACCCGGGACTAGCGGGGCCTGAGCAGTTCTTC.

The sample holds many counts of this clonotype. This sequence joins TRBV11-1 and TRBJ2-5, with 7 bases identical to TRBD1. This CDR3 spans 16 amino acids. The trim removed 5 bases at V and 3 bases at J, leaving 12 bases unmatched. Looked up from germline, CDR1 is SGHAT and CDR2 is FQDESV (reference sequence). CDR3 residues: CASSPGYRGWEETQYF. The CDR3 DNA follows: TGTGCCAGCAGCCCCGGTTACAGGGGTTGGGAAGAGACCCAGTACTTC. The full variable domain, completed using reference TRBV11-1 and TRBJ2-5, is EAEVAQSPRYKITEKSQAVAFWCDPISGHATLYWYRQILGQGPELLVQFQDESVVDDSQLPKDRFSAERLKGVDSTLKIQPAELGDSAMYLCASSPGYRGWEETQYFGPGTRLLVL.

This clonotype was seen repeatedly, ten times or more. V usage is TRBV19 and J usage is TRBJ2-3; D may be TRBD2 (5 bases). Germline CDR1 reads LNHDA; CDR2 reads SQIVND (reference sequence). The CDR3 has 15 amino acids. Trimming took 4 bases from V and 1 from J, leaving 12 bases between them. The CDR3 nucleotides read TGTGCCAGTAGTACCCGAGCGGCTCGCACAGATACGCAGTATTTT. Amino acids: CASSTRAARTDTQYF.

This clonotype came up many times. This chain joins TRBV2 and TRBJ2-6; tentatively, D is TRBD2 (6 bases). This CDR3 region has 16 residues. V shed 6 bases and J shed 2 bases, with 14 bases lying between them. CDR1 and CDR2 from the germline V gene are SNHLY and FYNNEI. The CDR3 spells CASSTVGEAGANVLTF. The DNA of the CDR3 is TGTGCCAGCAGCACCGTAGGGGAGGCTGGGGCCAACGTCCTGACTTTC.

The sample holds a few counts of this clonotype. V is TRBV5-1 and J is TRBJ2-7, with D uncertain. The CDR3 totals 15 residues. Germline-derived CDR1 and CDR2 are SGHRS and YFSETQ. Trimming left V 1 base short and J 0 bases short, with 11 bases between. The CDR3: CASSLRQPFSYEQYF. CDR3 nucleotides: TGCGCCAGCAGCTTGAGGCAGCCATTCTCCTACGAGCAGTACTTC. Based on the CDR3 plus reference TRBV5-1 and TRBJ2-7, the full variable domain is KAGVTQTPRYLIKTRGQQVTLSCSPISGHRSVSWYQQTPGQGLQFLFEYFSETQRNKGNFPGRFSGRQFSNSRSEMNVSTLELGDSALYLCASSLRQPFSYEQYFGPGTRLTVT.

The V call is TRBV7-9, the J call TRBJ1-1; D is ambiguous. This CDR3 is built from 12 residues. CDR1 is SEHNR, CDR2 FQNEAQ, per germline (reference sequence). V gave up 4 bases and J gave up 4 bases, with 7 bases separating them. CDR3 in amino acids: CASSSTSTEAFF. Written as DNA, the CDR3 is TGTGCCAGCAGCTCCACTAGCACTGAAGCTTTCTTT. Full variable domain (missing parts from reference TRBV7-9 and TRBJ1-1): DTGVSQNPRHKITKRGQNVTFRCDPISEHNRLYWYRQTLGQGPEFLTYFQNEAQLEKSRLLSDRFSAERPKGSFSTLEIQRTEQGDSAMYLCASSSTSTEAFFGQGTRLTVV.

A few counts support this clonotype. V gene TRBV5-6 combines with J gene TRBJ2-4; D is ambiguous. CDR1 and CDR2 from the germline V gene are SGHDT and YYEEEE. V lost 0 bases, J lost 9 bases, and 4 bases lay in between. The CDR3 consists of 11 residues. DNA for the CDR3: TGTGCCAGCAGCTTGGCATCCATTCAGTACTTC. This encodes CASSLASIQYF.

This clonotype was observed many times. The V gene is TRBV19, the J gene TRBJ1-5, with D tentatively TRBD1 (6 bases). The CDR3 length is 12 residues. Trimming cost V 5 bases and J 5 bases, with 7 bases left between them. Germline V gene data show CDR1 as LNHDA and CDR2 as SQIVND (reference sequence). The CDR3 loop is CASSGQYQPQHF. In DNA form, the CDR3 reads TGTGCCAGTAGTGGACAGTATCAGCCCCAGCATTTT.

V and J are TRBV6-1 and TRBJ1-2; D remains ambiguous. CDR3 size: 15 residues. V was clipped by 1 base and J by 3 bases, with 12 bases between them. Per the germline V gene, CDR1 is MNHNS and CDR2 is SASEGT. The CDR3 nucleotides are TGTGCCAGCAGTGAAGGCGGCAGCGGGGACTATGGCTACACCTTC. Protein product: CASSEGGSGDYGYTF.

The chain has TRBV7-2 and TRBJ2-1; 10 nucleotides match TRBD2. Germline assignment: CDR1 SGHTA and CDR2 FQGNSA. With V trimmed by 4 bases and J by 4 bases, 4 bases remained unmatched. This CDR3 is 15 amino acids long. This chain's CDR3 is CASSSGLARYNEQFF. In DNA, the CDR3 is TGTGCCAGCAGCTCGGGACTAGCGAGATACAATGAGCAGTTCTTC.

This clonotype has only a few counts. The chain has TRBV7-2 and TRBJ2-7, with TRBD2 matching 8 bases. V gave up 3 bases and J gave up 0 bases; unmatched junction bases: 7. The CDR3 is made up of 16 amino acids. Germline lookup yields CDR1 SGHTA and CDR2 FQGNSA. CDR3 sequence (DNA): TGTGCCAGCAGCTTCGGGGGGGGGACTAGCTCCTACGAGCAGTACTTC. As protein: CASSFGGGTSSYEQYF.

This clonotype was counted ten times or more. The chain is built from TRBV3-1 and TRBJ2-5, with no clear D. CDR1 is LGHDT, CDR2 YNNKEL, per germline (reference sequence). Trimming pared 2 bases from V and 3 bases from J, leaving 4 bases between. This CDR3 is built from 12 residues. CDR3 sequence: CASSQPKETQYF. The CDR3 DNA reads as TGTGCCAGCAGCCAACCGAAAGAGACCCAGTACTTC.

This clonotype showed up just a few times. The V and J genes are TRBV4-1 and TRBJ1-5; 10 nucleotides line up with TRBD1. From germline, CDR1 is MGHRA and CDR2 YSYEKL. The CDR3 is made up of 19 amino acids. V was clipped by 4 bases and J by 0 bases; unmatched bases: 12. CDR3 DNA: TGCGCCAGCAGCCTTAGGGGGGGGACAGGGGATTATAGCAATCAGCCCCAGCATTTT. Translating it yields CASSLRGGTGDYSNQPQHF.

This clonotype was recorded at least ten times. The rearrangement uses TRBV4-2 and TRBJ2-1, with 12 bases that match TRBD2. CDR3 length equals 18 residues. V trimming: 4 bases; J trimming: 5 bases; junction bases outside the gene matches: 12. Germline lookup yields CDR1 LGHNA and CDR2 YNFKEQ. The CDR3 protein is CASSLGTVGLAGNNEQFF. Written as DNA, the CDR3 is TGTGCCAGCAGCCTCGGGACAGTGGGACTAGCGGGTAACAATGAGCAGTTCTTC.

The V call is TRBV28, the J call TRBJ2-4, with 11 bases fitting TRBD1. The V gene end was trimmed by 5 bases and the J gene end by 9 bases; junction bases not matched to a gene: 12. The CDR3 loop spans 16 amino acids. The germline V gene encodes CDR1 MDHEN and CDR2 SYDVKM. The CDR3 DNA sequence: TGTGCCAGCAGTCCATTCTGGACAGGGGGCTATGTCATTCAGTACTTC. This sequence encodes CASSPFWTGGYVIQYF. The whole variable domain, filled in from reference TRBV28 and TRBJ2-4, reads DVKVTQSSRYLVKRTGEKVFLECVQDMDHENMFWYRQDPGLGLRLIYFSYDVKMKEKGDIPEGYSVSREKKERFSLILESASTNQTSMYLCASSPFWTGGYVIQYFGAGTRLSVL.

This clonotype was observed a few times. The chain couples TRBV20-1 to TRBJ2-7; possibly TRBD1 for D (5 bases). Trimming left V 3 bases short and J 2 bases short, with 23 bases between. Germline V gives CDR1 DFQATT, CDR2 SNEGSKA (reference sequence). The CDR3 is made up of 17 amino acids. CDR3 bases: TGCAGTGCTAGCGCCCGTCTGGGGCACCAGGTCACCTACGAGCAGTACTTC. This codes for CSASARLGHQVTYEQYF.